This T cell receptor beta chain stems from a study of blood T cell repertoires in COVID-19. As for the study in general: Collection of acute and convalescent COVID-19 samples took place in the United States, Italy and Spain.

V lost 2 bases to trimming and J lost 1 base, with 14 bases between them. The CDR3 contains 16 residues. CDR1 KGHSH and CDR2 LQKENI come from the germline V gene. Produced via immunoSEQ multiplex PCR; TCRdb's table is partial and in-frame only. Of some 500,000 clones listed, around 89% are singletons. The receptor was isolated from a woman in her forties who had recovered from COVID-19. The chain has TRBV18 and TRBJ1-1; maybe TRBD1 (5 bases). Sequencing was carried out using PBMCs or T cells enriched from blood (not recorded which). For the CDR3, the DNA is TGTGCCAGCTCACCAAGGGCGGACACCGAGAACACTGAAGCTTTCTTT. Translation gives CASSPRADTENTEAFF.